A single sample is the source of the 30 T cell receptor beta chains below, sequenced in a study of cytomegalovirus exposure and HLA in healthy donors (dated by TCRdb to 2015 to 2018). The method behind the library was the immunoSEQ multiplex PCR assay. For the multiplex PCR, a mixture combining 60 forward primers for TCR Vbeta segments and 13 reverse primers for TCR Jbeta segments was used. TCRdb provides this immuneACCESS table in a form limited to in-frame rearrangements. Some clones are lacking; in checked studies, under half of them reflect an unresolved V gene, and why the rest are absent is not known. Within this sample are 75,000 to 80,000 clones, with around 80% of them counted one time only. Of the sample, 12% is held by the ten largest clones. What was sequenced was PBMCs. All receptors come from a male donor in good health and CMV-seropositive.

This chain links TRBV19 with TRBJ1-5, with TRBD1 matching 11 bases. This CDR3 is built from 16 residues. Trimming cost V 3 bases and J 2 bases; bases outside gene matches: 3. CDR1 is LNHDA and CDR2 is SQIVND in the germline V gene (reference sequence). Written as DNA, the CDR3 is TGTGCCAGTAGTATTCCGGGACAGGGGGGCAATCAGCCCCAGCATTTT. Amino acid sequence: CASSIPGQGGNQPQHF.

This clone was counted only a few times. J is TRBJ1-2 and V is TRBV6-6; a weak D match, TRBD1 (6 bases). Germline CDR1 and CDR2: MNHNY and SVGAGI (reference sequence). This CDR3 region has 14 residues. Trimming shortened V by 0 bases and J by 6 bases, and 11 bases separated the two germline ends. This CDR3 reads CASSYSGAGDGYTF. The CDR3 DNA sequence: TGTGCCAGCAGTTACTCGGGAGCAGGGGATGGCTACACCTTC.

The rearrangement links TRBV6-4 to TRBJ2-7, with 10 nucleotides matching TRBD2. Germline V gene data show CDR1 as MRHNA and CDR2 as SNTAGT. CDR3 length equals 15 residues. The J segment lost 6 bases and the V segment lost 4 bases, leaving 9 bases of the junction unmatched. As DNA, the CDR3 is TGTGCCAGCAGTGTTGAGAGCGGGGGGGCAAGCGAGCAGTACTTC. Protein: CASSVESGGASEQYF.

The chain is built from TRBV6-5 and TRBJ1-6; 7 positions agree with TRBD1. The CDR3 covers 15 residues. Trimming removed 0 bases from V and 7 bases from J; junction bases left unmatched: 3. The germline V gene encodes CDR1 MNHEY and CDR2 SVGAGI. The CDR3, as DNA: TGTGCCAGCAGTTACTCCCCACAGGGGAATTCACCCCTCCACTTT. Amino acids: CASSYSPQGNSPLHF.

The V and J genes are TRBV21-1 and TRBJ2-6; TRBD1, as called in the table, went unchecked against the DNA. TRBV21-1 is a documented pseudogene. This CDR3 region has 17 residues. Here the CDR3 DNA reads TGTGCCAGCAGCAAAGATACAGGGGTCTCTGGGGCCAACGTCCTGACTTTC. Protein: CASSKDTGVSGANVLTF.

This clone was detected only a few times. This rearrangement joins TRBV5-4 to TRBJ2-2; a possible D gene is TRBD2 (5 bases). The CDR3 extends over 15 amino acids. The V gene lost 0 bases and the J gene lost 0 bases, with 6 bases spanning the gap. Germline V CDR1 and CDR2: SGHNT, YYREEE (reference sequence). The chain's CDR3 is CASSLGGANTGELFF. CDR3 sequence (DNA): TGTGCCAGCAGCTTGGGGGGAGCGAACACCGGGGAGCTGTTTTTT.

In this sample, this clone turned up a few times. The V gene is TRBV5-1, the J gene TRBJ2-6, with D possibly being TRBD1 (6 bases). V lost 4 bases to trimming and J lost 0 bases, with 14 bases between them. The CDR3 length is 17 residues. The V gene's germline CDR1 is SGHRS and CDR2 YFSETQ. CDR3 DNA: TGCGCCAGCAGCGGACTTACAGGGAACTCTGGGGCCAACGTCCTGACTTTC. Protein: CASSGLTGNSGANVLTF.

This clone was counted a few times. CDR3 nucleotides: TGTGCCAGCAGCAAAGCGGTACCGGGAGTACCCTACAATGAGCAGTTCTTC. Amino acid sequence: CASSKAVPGVPYNEQFF. V gene TRBV21-1 combines with J gene TRBJ2-1; TRBD2, as called in the table, went unchecked against the DNA. TRBV21-1 is marked as a pseudogene. This CDR3 is 17 amino acids long.

The J gene is TRBJ2-6, the V gene TRBV6-4, with 7 bases aligning to TRBD1. The germline V gene has CDR1 MRHNA and CDR2 SNTAGT. Unmatched junction bases numbered 3, after V lost 0 bases and J lost 4 bases. The CDR3 length is 16 residues. The CDR3 coding sequence is TGTGCCAGCAGTGACTCAGGGGGCTCCGGGGCCAACGTCCTGACTTTC. Translated, it gives CASSDSGGSGANVLTF.

This clone has only a few counts. The chain employs TRBV19 and TRBJ2-7; 8 bases line up with TRBD1. This CDR3 region has 14 residues. V dropped 8 bases and J dropped 6; count of bases not matched to a gene: 12. CDR1 and CDR2 from the germline V gene are LNHDA and SQIVND (reference sequence). The CDR3 coding sequence is TGTGCCAGTCAGGGGGCGCTTTGGTCGGGCGAGCAGTACTTC. Its translation: CASQGALWSGEQYF.

The V and J genes are TRBV7-9 and TRBJ2-7, with TRBD1 identical over 9 bases. Germline CDR1 and CDR2: SEHNR and FQNEAQ (reference sequence). V dropped 5 bases and J dropped 2; count of bases not matched to a gene: 7. The CDR3 length is 15 residues. The CDR3 DNA reads TGTGCCAGCAGCGCCGTACAGGGGGCCGCCTACGAGCAGTACTTC. Protein sequence: CASSAVQGAAYEQYF.

This chain links TRBV7-2 with TRBJ2-7; a possible D gene is TRBD2 (6 bases). Per germline, CDR1 SGHTA and CDR2 FQGNSA. The V end lost 6 bases, the J end lost 6 bases, and 15 bases lay between the germline ends. This CDR3 region has 13 residues. The CDR3 loop reads CASSRATSGEQYF. The CDR3 nucleotides read TGTGCCAGCAGTCGCGCGACTAGTGGCGAGCAGTACTTC.

This clone was counted a few times. In nucleotides, the CDR3 is TGTGCCAGCAGTCCGGGACAGGAGAACACTGAAGCTTTCTTT. Amino acids: CASSPGQENTEAFF. The chain joins TRBV6-4 to TRBJ1-1, with 8 bases fitting TRBD1. Germline CDR1 and CDR2: MRHNA and SNTAGT. This CDR3 is built from 14 residues. Trimming at V came to 5 bases and at J to 1 base, leaving 3 bases not matched to a gene.

The gene calls are TRBV2 and TRBJ2-3, with TRBD2 identical over 12 bases. The germline gives CDR1 SNHLY, CDR2 FYNNEI. V gave up 4 bases and J gave up 5 bases; unmatched junction bases: 1. This CDR3 is 14 amino acids long. The CDR3 region has the DNA TGTGCCAGCAGTGCGACTAGCGGGGGAGATACGCAGTATTTT. Translation: CASSATSGGDTQYF.

V usage is TRBV6-6 and J usage is TRBJ1-6; D is perhaps TRBD1 (6 bases). Germline V gene sequence: CDR1 MNHNY, CDR2 SVGAGI (reference sequence). The CDR3 covers 15 residues. V shed 3 bases and J shed 1 base, with 7 bases lying between them. This CDR3 is CASSYQGSYNSPLHF. DNA for the CDR3: TGTGCCAGCAGTTATCAGGGGTCCTATAATTCACCCCTCCACTTT.

CDR3 DNA sequence: TGTGCCAGCTCAGCAGCGATCCAAGAGACCCAGTACTTC. This gives the protein CASSAAIQETQYF. The rearrangement uses TRBV18 and TRBJ2-5; D not resolved. Germline V gene data show CDR1 as KGHSH and CDR2 as LQKENI. The CDR3 runs 13 residues. The ends were cut back, 5 bases at V and 1 base at J, with 8 bases in the middle.

This chain connects TRBV21-1 to TRBJ2-3; TRBD2 reflects the table's D call only, with no check against the DNA. TRBV21-1 is annotated as a pseudogene. The CDR3 sequence is 15 residues long. DNA for the CDR3: TGTGCCAGCAGAGTAGCGGGAGGTGGGACAGATACGCAGTATTTT. Amino acid sequence: CASRVAGGGTDTQYF.

The genes are TRBV30 and TRBJ1-1; D remains ambiguous. The CDR3 covers 14 residues. Trimming cost V 0 bases and J 4 bases, with 12 bases left between them. Germline assignment: CDR1 GTSNPN and CDR2 SVGIG (reference sequence). The CDR3 DNA follows: TGTGCCTGGAGTGTATCAGGTTTAAGCACTGAAGCTTTCTTT. Protein product: CAWSVSGLSTEAFF.

The V call is TRBV5-6, the J call TRBJ2-7; perhaps TRBD2 as D (5 bases). Trimming cost V 0 bases and J 0 bases, with 7 bases left between them. The CDR3 runs to 14 residues. Germline CDR1 and CDR2: SGHDT and YYEEEE. The chain's CDR3 is CASSLVLDSYEQYF. The DNA of the CDR3 is TGTGCCAGCAGCTTGGTACTAGACTCCTACGAGCAGTACTTC.

The chain carries TRBV5-1 and TRBJ1-1; a weak D match, TRBD1 (6 bases). The ends were cut back, 0 bases at V and 5 bases at J, with 11 bases in the middle. This CDR3 region has 14 residues. Looked up from germline, CDR1 is SGHRS and CDR2 is YFSETQ. The CDR3 protein is CASSLARTVTEAFF. CDR3 coding DNA: TGCGCCAGCAGCTTGGCCAGGACAGTGACTGAAGCTTTCTTT.

The chain links TRBV14 to TRBJ1-6; 7 nucleotides agree with TRBD1. V shed 6 bases, J shed 4 bases, and the junction held 9 bases outside the gene matches. The CDR3 is made up of 16 amino acids. CDR1 is SGHDN and CDR2 is FVKESK in the germline V gene. CDR3 sequence reads: CASSSGQPIYNSPLHF. CDR3 DNA: TGTGCCAGCAGTTCGGGACAGCCAATTTATAATTCACCCCTCCACTTT.

This clone was found once. The V and J genes are TRBV5-1 and TRBJ1-4; tentatively, D is TRBD1 (6 bases). Trimming cost V 4 bases and J 5 bases, with 12 bases left between them. The CDR3 consists of 14 residues. Germline CDR1 SGHRS, CDR2 YFSETQ. The CDR3 coding sequence is TGCGCCAGCAGCATTCAGGGGTCAAATGAAAAACTGTTTTTT. Translating it yields CASSIQGSNEKLFF.

This chain links TRBV4-2 with TRBJ1-4, with 12 bases identical to TRBD1. The CDR3 extends over 17 amino acids. J gave up 6 bases and V 4 bases, and 9 bases lay outside the gene matches. Germline CDR1 is LGHNA and CDR2 is YNFKEQ. CDR3 in amino acids: CASSRKPGQGADEKLFF. CDR3 coding DNA: TGTGCCAGCAGCCGGAAGCCGGGACAGGGGGCAGATGAAAAACTGTTTTTT.

CDR3 nucleotides: TGTGCCAGTAGTATAAGCGGGAGGCTCAAAAACATTCAGTACTTC. This gives the protein CASSISGRLKNIQYF. This chain joins TRBV19 and TRBJ2-4; 9 positions agree with TRBD2. The length of the CDR3 is 15 residues. V shed 2 bases and J 3 bases; nucleotides not matched to a gene: 2. Germline V gene data show CDR1 as LNHDA and CDR2 as SQIVND (reference sequence).

The table lists this clone with a count of one. The chain links TRBV2 to TRBJ1-2, with a possible D match to TRBD1 (5 bases). The CDR3 spans 11 residues. The V end lost 8 bases, the J end lost 2 bases, and 6 bases lay between the germline ends. In germline, CDR1 is SNHLY, CDR2 FYNNEI. The CDR3 spells CASGGNYGYTF. CDR3 bases: TGTGCCAGCGGGGGGAACTATGGCTACACCTTC.

This clone has only a few counts. The rearrangement links TRBV9 to TRBJ2-7; 9 bases align to TRBD2. Germline loops: CDR1 SGDLS, CDR2 YYNGEE. The length of the CDR3 is 17 residues. Unmatched junction bases numbered 10, after V lost 0 bases and J lost 3 bases. The CDR3 loop reads CASSVGARAGGNYEQYF. In DNA form, the CDR3 reads TGTGCCAGCAGCGTAGGGGCTCGAGCGGGAGGCAACTACGAGCAGTACTTC.

CDR3 sequence (DNA): TGTGCCAGCAGCTACCGAGAGACAGACGCCTGGGCCTACGAGCAGTACTTC. Translating gives CASSYRETDAWAYEQYF. The chain uses TRBV7-8 and TRBJ2-7, with D perhaps matching TRBD1 (5 bases). CDR1 SGHVS and CDR2 FQNEAQ come from the germline V gene. Trimming shortened V by 4 bases and J by 2 bases, and 21 bases separated the two germline ends. This CDR3 has 17 residues.

In its sample, this clone was seen once. The chain carries TRBV5-1 and TRBJ2-3, with 10 bases fitting TRBD2. The V segment lost 4 bases and the J segment 0 bases; nucleotides outside the gene matches: 5. The germline gives CDR1 SGHRS, CDR2 YFSETQ. The CDR3 loop spans 16 amino acids. As DNA, the CDR3 is TGCGCCAGCAGCATAGGACTAGCGGCTAGCACAGATACGCAGTATTTT. Translating gives CASSIGLAASTDTQYF.

This clone was detected only a few times. The chain couples TRBV14 to TRBJ2-7; 7 bases fit TRBD1. V shed 4 bases, J shed 6 bases, and the junction held 9 bases outside the gene matches. The CDR3 has 14 amino acids. CDR1 and CDR2 (germline): SGHDN, FVKESK. CDR3 region: CASSPTWRTGEQYF. CDR3 DNA sequence: TGTGCCAGCAGCCCGACGTGGAGGACAGGCGAGCAGTACTTC.

The rearrangement uses TRBV5-1 and TRBJ2-3; maybe TRBD2 (7 bases). Germline-derived CDR1 and CDR2 are SGHRS and YFSETQ. This CDR3 has 16 amino acids. V lost 4 bases and J 3 bases, leaving 18 bases between the germline ends. The CDR3 nucleotides read TGCGCCAGCAGCATAGGAAGGGGGACTATTACAGATACGCAGTATTTT. Its protein product is CASSIGRGTITDTQYF.